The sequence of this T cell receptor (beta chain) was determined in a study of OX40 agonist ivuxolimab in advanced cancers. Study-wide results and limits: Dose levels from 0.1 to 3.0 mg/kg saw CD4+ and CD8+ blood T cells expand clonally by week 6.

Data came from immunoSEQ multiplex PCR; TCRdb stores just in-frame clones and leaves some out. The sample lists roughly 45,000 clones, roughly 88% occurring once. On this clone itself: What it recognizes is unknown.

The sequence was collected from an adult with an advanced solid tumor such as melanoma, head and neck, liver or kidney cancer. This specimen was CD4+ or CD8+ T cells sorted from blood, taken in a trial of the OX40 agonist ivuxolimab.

DNA for the CDR3: TGTGCCACCAGCGACCTCCTGAGCGGCTCCTACAATGAGCAGTTCTTC. It encodes CATSDLLSGSYNEQFF. The chain links TRBV15 to TRBJ2-1, with D perhaps TRBD2 (5 bases). The V gene lost 5 bases and the J gene lost 0 bases, with 14 bases spanning the gap. CDR1 and CDR2 (germline): LNHNV, YYDKDF (reference sequence). This CDR3 is built from 16 residues.